The clone carrying this T cell receptor (beta chain) was seen more than once but under ten times. Its target is not known. Profiling relied on immunoSEQ multiplex PCR, and the TCRdb table lists in-frame clones only, not all of them. This sample has about 150,000 clones, with more than 90% found just once. V lost 5 bases and J lost 2, with 12 bases in between. The CDR3 length is 14 residues. Looked up from germline, CDR1 is PRHDT and CDR2 is FYEKMQ (reference sequence). The data originate from a study of T cell responses to AZD1222 COVID-19 vaccine. Whole-study results and caveats: Along spike, vaccine-associated CD4 TCRs were found throughout, with dominance at 160-218 and 743-854.

This chain connects TRBV13 to TRBJ1-1; D is uncertain. The sample consisted of peripheral blood, taken 28 days after the second AZD1222 dose. This sequence was found in an adult who received the AZD1222 COVID-19 vaccine. CDR3 DNA: TGTGCCAGCAGCCCAATGGCCCCAAACACTGAAGCTTTCTTT. Translation gives CASSPMAPNTEAFF.